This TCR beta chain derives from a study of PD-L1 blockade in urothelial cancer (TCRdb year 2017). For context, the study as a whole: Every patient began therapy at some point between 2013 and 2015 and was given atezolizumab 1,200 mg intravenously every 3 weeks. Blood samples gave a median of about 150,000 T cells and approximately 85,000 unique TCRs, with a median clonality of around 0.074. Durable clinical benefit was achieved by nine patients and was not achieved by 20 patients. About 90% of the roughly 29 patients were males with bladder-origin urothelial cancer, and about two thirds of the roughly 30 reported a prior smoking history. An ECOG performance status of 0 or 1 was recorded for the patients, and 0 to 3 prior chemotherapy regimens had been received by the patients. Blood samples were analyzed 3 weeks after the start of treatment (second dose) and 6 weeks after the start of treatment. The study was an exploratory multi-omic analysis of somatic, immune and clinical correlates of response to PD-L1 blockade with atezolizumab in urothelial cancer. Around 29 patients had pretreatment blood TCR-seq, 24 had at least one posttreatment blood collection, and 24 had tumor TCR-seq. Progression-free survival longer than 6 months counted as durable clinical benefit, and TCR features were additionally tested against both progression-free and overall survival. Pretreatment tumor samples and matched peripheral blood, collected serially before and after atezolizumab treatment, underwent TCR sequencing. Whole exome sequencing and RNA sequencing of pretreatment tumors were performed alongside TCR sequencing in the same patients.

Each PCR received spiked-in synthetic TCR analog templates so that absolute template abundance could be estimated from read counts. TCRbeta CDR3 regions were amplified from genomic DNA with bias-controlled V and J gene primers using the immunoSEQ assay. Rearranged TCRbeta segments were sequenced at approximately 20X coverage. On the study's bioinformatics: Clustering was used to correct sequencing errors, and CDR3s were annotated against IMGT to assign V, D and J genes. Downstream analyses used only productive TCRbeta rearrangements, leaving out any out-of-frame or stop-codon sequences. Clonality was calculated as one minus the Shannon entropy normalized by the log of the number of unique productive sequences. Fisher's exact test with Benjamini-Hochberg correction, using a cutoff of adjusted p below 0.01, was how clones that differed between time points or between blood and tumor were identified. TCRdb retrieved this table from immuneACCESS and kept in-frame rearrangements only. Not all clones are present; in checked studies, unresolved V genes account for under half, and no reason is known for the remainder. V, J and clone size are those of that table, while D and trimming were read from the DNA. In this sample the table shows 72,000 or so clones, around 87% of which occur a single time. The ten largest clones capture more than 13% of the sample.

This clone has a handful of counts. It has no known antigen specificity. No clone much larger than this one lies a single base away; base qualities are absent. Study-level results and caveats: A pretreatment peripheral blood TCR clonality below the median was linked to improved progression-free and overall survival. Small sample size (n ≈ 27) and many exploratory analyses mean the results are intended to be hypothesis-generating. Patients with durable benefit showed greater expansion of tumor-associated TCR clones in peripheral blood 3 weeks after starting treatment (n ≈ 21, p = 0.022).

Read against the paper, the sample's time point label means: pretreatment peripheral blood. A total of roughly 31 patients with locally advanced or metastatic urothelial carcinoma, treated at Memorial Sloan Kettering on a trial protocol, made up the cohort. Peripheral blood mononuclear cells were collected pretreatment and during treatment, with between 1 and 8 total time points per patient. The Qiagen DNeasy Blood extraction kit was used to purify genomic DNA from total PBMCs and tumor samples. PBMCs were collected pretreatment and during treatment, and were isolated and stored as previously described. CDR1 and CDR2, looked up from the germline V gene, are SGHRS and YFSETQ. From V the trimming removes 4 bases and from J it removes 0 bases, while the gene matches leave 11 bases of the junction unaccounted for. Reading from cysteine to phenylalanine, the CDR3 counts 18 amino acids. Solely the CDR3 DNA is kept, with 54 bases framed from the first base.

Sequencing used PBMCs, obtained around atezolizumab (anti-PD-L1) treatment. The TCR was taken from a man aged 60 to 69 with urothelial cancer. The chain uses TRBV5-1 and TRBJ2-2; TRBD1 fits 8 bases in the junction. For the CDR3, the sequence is CASSQRQGPGSNTGELFF. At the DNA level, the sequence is TGCGCCAGCAGCCAGCGACAGGGGCCCGGTTCGAACACCGGGGAGCTGTTTTTT.